The 8 T cell receptor beta chains reported below all come from one sample, sequenced in a study of shared clonotypes between healthy human individuals. Method: immunoSEQ multiplex PCR; TCRdb's copy keeps in-frame clones and lacks some. The table lists 2.3 million or so clones, approximately 95% of them singletons. The sequencing input was naive CD4+ T cells from PBMCs. The subset: CD45RA+ positively selected. The receptors derive from a young man in good health. Some clones in this sample may be carry-over from other donors' samples.

The chain links TRBV7-2 to TRBJ2-3, with 7 bases matching TRBD2. This CDR3 is 14 amino acids long. V gave up 5 bases and J gave up 5 bases; unmatched junction bases: 7. In germline, CDR1 is SGHTA, CDR2 FQGNSA. Here the CDR3 DNA reads TGTGCCAGCAGCCGGGTCGGGGGGATAGATACGCAGTATTTT. Residues: CASSRVGGIDTQYF.

The V and J genes are TRBV29-1 and TRBJ2-7; 7 nucleotides align to TRBD1. Germline V gives CDR1 SQVTM, CDR2 ANQGSEA. CDR3 length equals 14 residues. Trimming at V came to 4 bases and at J to 2 bases, leaving 8 bases not matched to a gene. DNA for the CDR3: TGCAGCGTTGTTATGTCAGGGGGAACCTACGAGCAGTACTTC. Amino acid sequence: CSVVMSGGTYEQYF.

The J gene is TRBJ1-2, the V gene TRBV19; D is undetermined. Trimming removed 5 bases from V and 6 bases from J, with 19 bases in between. The CDR3 runs 15 residues. In germline, CDR1 is LNHDA, CDR2 SQIVND (reference sequence). The CDR3 DNA is TGTGCCAGTAGTGCAGGACCTGGCGGATGGGATGGCTACACCTTC. This encodes CASSAGPGGWDGYTF.

This chain links TRBV6-5 with TRBJ1-2, with D hard to call. The CDR3 is 13 residues long. CDR1 is MNHEY, CDR2 SVGAGI, per germline. V lost 7 bases, J lost 3 bases, and 12 bases lay in between. The CDR3 DNA reads TGTGCCAGCAAGGTCAACACGGACTATGGCTACACCTTC. Encoded protein: CASKVNTDYGYTF.

The chain links TRBV27 to TRBJ2-1, with D perhaps TRBD1 or TRBD2 (5 bases each). CDR1 MNHEY and CDR2 SMNVEV come from the germline V gene (reference sequence). The CDR3 loop spans 15 amino acids. V was clipped by 6 bases and J by 7 bases, with 19 bases between them. The CDR3 DNA is TGTGCCAGCAGACGAGAACTCACGAGGGGAAATGAGCAGTTCTTC. It translates to CASRRELTRGNEQFF.

The chain links TRBV5-1 to TRBJ2-2, with 9 bases lining up with TRBD1. The J segment lost 8 bases and the V segment lost 6 bases, leaving 11 bases of the junction unmatched. The CDR3 runs to 15 residues. The germline gives CDR1 SGHRS, CDR2 YFSETQ. The CDR3 is CASTGQGIKEGELFF. The CDR3 DNA is TGCGCCAGCACGGGACAGGGAATAAAGGAGGGGGAGCTGTTTTTT.

The genes are TRBV28 and TRBJ1-2; 9 bases are a match to TRBD1. The CDR3 is 15 residues long. CDR1 is MDHEN, CDR2 SYDVKM, per germline. V was clipped by 5 bases and J by 2 bases; unmatched bases: 6. CDR3 sequence (DNA): TGTGCCAGCAGTGGGACAGGGCTTCAAAACTATGGCTACACCTTC. It translates to CASSGTGLQNYGYTF.

This chain uses TRBV11-1 with TRBJ1-2; D not certain. There are 15 residues in the CDR3. V lost 5 bases and J lost 0, with 13 bases in between. Germline V gene lookup returns CDR1 SGHAT and CDR2 FQDESV (reference sequence). CDR3 DNA: TGTGCCAGCAGCCCGGAACGAATTGCTAACTATGGCTACACCTTC. This gives the protein CASSPERIANYGYTF. The full variable domain, with the rest looked up from reference TRBV11-1 and TRBJ1-2, is EAEVAQSPRYKITEKSQAVAFWCDPISGHATLYWYRQILGQGPELLVQFQDESVVDDSQLPKDRFSAERLKGVDSTLKIQPAELGDSAMYLCASSPERIANYGYTFGSGTRLTVV.